This T cell receptor beta chain originates from a study of OX40 agonist ivuxolimab in advanced cancers. The CDR3 is 13 amino acids. Germline CDR1 and CDR2: MNHEY and SVGAGI. V was clipped by 8 bases and J by 3 bases, with 14 bases between them. Clones were read by immunoSEQ multiplex PCR, and TCRdb kept only the in-frame ones, dropping some. The sample consists of 80,000 or so clones, around 90% of them appearing once. This chain connects TRBV6-5 to TRBJ2-7; possibly TRBD1 for D (6 bases). The sequence was obtained from an adult with an advanced solid tumor such as melanoma, head and neck, liver or kidney cancer. This specimen was CD4+ or CD8+ T cells sorted from blood, taken in a trial of the OX40 agonist ivuxolimab. CDR3 sequence (DNA): TGTGCCAGCTCGGGGCAGGGGTACTACGAGCAGTACTTC. This gives the protein CASSGQGYYEQYF.